These 20 T cell receptor beta chains were sequenced from one sample in a study of blood T cell repertoires in COVID-19 (dated by TCRdb to the early 2020s). The library was generated by the immunoSEQ multiplex PCR assay. Sourced from immuneACCESS, this table was stored by TCRdb with only in-frame sequences that have V and J called. A share of the clones is absent; for the studies checked, an unresolved V gene accounts for under half, and the remainder has no known explanation. Present in this sample are about 56,000 clones, under 90% of which were seen just once. The ten largest clones represent approximately 12% of the sample. The specimen sequenced was peripheral blood. These receptors were taken from a woman of 80 years or more with acute or convalescent COVID-19.

The J gene is TRBJ1-5, the V gene TRBV4-1; unclear D gene. The CDR3 covers 15 residues. The V and J ends lost 0 bases and 7 bases respectively, with 13 bases between them. Germline V gives CDR1 MGHRA, CDR2 YSYEKL. The CDR3 here is CASSQDGTAEQPQHF. The CDR3 DNA reads as TGCGCCAGCAGCCAAGATGGCACAGCAGAACAGCCCCAGCATTTT.

V and J are TRBV5-1 and TRBJ2-2; D gene uncertain. The germline gives CDR1 SGHRS, CDR2 YFSETQ. Between the trimmed V and J ends, which lost 2 bases and 4 bases, there was a span of 12 bases. The CDR3 is 15 amino acids. The CDR3 here is CASSLQTDLTGELFF. CDR3 bases: TGCGCCAGCAGCTTACAAACAGATCTCACCGGGGAGCTGTTTTTT.

This chain joins TRBV3-1 (or the pseudogene TRBV3-2) and TRBJ2-2, with TRBD1 matching 7 bases. Germline CDR1 and CDR2: LGHDT and YNNKEL (reference sequence). V was pared by 8 bases and J by 1 base, with 4 bases of the junction left unmatched. The CDR3 runs 14 residues. The DNA of the CDR3 is TGTGCCAGCTCCTGGACAGGGAACACCGGGGAGCTGTTTTTT. Translation gives CASSWTGNTGELFF.

V gene TRBV28 combines with J gene TRBJ1-1; tentatively, D is TRBD1 (6 bases). The CDR3 has 11 amino acids. V dropped 6 bases and J dropped 10 bases, with 12 bases sitting between them. CDR1 MDHEN and CDR2 SYDVKM come from the germline V gene. The CDR3 sequence: CASRTGHRAFF. CDR3 in DNA: TGTGCCAGCAGGACGGGACACCGAGCTTTCTTT.

CDR3 protein: CASSPGGGNYGYTF. The CDR3 nucleotides read TGCGCCAGCTCCCCCGGCGGGGGGAACTATGGCTACACCTTC. The J gene is TRBJ1-2, the V gene TRBV5-1; D might be TRBD1 (5 bases). The CDR3 spans 14 residues. Germline CDR1 and CDR2: SGHRS and YFSETQ. V was shortened by 7 bases and J by 2 bases, with 15 bases between the two germline ends.

The chain employs TRBV15 and TRBJ1-2; D is perhaps TRBD1 (5 bases). CDR3 size: 14 residues. CDR1 is LNHNV and CDR2 is YYDKDF in the germline V gene (reference sequence). V lost 0 bases and J lost 4, with 9 bases in between. Written as DNA, the CDR3 is TGTGCCACCAGCAGAGACAGGGCTGGCTATGGCTACACCTTC. Translated, it gives CATSRDRAGYGYTF.

The rearrangement joins TRBV5-4 to TRBJ1-6; 8 positions agree with TRBD1. Germline V CDR1 and CDR2: SGHNT, YYREEE (reference sequence). This CDR3 comprises 15 residues. With 4 bases clipped from V and 6 bases from J, the junction kept 6 bases outside the gene matches. The CDR3 bases are TGTGCCAGCAGCACCCGGGACAGGCTTAATTCACCCCTCCACTTT. This sequence encodes CASSTRDRLNSPLHF.

The chain is built from TRBV6-6 and TRBJ1-3; D may be TRBD1 (6 bases). The V end was cut by 6 bases, the J end by 4 bases, with 16 bases between. Germline-derived CDR1 and CDR2 are MNHNY and SVGAGI (reference sequence). The CDR3 has 15 residues. CDR3 coding DNA: TGTGCCAGCAGCTCGGGGGGGGCGGGAGGAAACACCATATATTTT. This encodes CASSSGGAGGNTIYF.

The chain uses TRBV5-6 and TRBJ1-2; maybe TRBD1 (6 bases). Germline CDR1 SGHDT, CDR2 YYEEEE. Trimming took 5 bases from V and 3 from J, leaving 11 bases between them. This CDR3 contains 13 residues. CDR3 DNA sequence: TGTGCCAGCAGATTCACAGGGTACTATGGCTACACCTTC. This sequence encodes CASRFTGYYGYTF.

The rearrangement links TRBV6-5 to TRBJ1-2; 7 nucleotides align to TRBD1. Germline assignment: CDR1 MNHEY and CDR2 SVGAGI. This CDR3 region has 13 residues. Trimming took 6 bases from V and 2 from J; bases not matched to a gene: 3. This CDR3 reads CASRPGQNYGYTF. CDR3 sequence (DNA): TGTGCCAGCAGACCGGGACAGAACTATGGCTACACCTTC.

This clone was seen only once. The rearrangement links TRBV19 to TRBJ2-6; 10 bases align to TRBD1. The germline V gene has CDR1 LNHDA and CDR2 SQIVND (reference sequence). Losses at the gene ends were 8 bases for V and 0 bases for J; bases not matched to a gene: 4. The CDR3 has 16 residues. For the CDR3, the DNA is TGTGCCAGTGGGACAGGGGCTCTCTCTGGGGCCAACGTCCTGACTTTC. Protein sequence: CASGTGALSGANVLTF.

The chain joins TRBV18 to TRBJ1-1; D is ambiguous. The CDR3 contains 13 residues. With 4 bases removed from V and 8 bases from J, the gap between germline ends came to 14 bases. CDR1 is KGHSH, CDR2 LQKENI, per germline. In DNA form, the CDR3 reads TGTGCCAGCTCACTGGGCTTGGAGGAAGAAGCTTTCTTT. This sequence encodes CASSLGLEEEAFF. Complete variable domain (other parts from reference TRBV18 and TRBJ1-1): NAGVMQNPRHLVRRRGQEARLRCSPMKGHSHVYWYRQLPEEGLKFMVYLQKENIIDESGMPKERFSAEFPKEGPSILRIQQVVRGDSAAYFCASSLGLEEEAFFGQGTRLTVV.

The chain has TRBV11-3 and TRBJ2-7, with 7 positions matching TRBD2. The V gene end was trimmed by 6 bases and the J gene end by 3 bases; junction bases not matched to a gene: 5. CDR3 length equals 13 residues. CDR1 and CDR2 (germline): SGHNT, YENEEA. The CDR3 loop reads CASRAGLDYEQYF. The CDR3 DNA follows: TGTGCCAGCAGAGCAGGACTAGACTACGAGCAGTACTTC.

This clone was detected many times. This sequence joins TRBV2 and TRBJ2-3, with TRBD2 matching 9 bases. The CDR3 has 11 residues. Germline V gene lookup returns CDR1 SNHLY and CDR2 FYNNEI. The J segment lost 9 bases and the V segment lost 6 bases, leaving 1 base of the junction unmatched. The CDR3: CASSAGGTQYF. For the CDR3, the DNA is TGTGCCAGCAGCGCGGGGGGGACGCAGTATTTT.

This chain uses TRBV25-1 with TRBJ2-1; TRBD2 matches 9 bases. Unmatched junction bases numbered 15, after V lost 1 base and J lost 8 bases. Germline CDR1 reads MGHDK; CDR2 reads SYGVNS. The CDR3 contains 18 residues. The CDR3 spells CASSESWTDSSGADEQFF. The CDR3 coding sequence is TGTGCCAGCAGTGAATCTTGGACCGACTCTAGCGGGGCGGATGAGCAGTTCTTC.

The rearrangement joins TRBV30 to TRBJ2-3; D not resolved. CDR3 size: 14 residues. V was cut by 7 bases and J by 1 base, with 15 bases left in between. Germline lookup yields CDR1 GTSNPN and CDR2 SVGIG (reference sequence). For the CDR3, the DNA is TGTGCCTCCCAGGCCCTCGGTGGCACAGATACGCAGTATTTT. It specifies CASQALGGTDTQYF.

J is TRBJ2-5 and V is TRBV11-2; 12 bases agree with TRBD1. Per the germline V gene, CDR1 is SGHAT and CDR2 is FQNNGV. The CDR3 is 19 amino acids. V was pared by 4 bases and J by 2 bases, with 14 bases of the junction left unmatched. CDR3 amino acids: CASSSRDRGRTGTQETQYF. The DNA of the CDR3 is TGTGCCAGCAGCTCCCGGGACAGGGGGCGAACAGGCACACAAGAGACCCAGTACTTC.

The V and J genes are TRBV9 and TRBJ1-1; 10 nucleotides match TRBD1. The CDR3 runs to 15 residues. CDR1 and CDR2 (germline): SGDLS, YYNGEE. V trimming: 0 bases; J trimming: 5 bases; junction bases outside the gene matches: 4. CDR3 residues: CASSVDDRGLTEAFF. The CDR3 nucleotides read TGTGCCAGCAGCGTAGATGACAGGGGGCTTACTGAAGCTTTCTTT.

This clone was seen only a few times. This chain links TRBV6-6 with TRBJ1-1; the match to TRBD1 covers 7 bases. Germline CDR1 reads MNHNY; CDR2 reads SVGAGI (reference sequence). The CDR3 runs to 12 residues. V gave up 0 bases and J gave up 8 bases; unmatched junction bases: 0. CDR3 protein: CASSYSRGEAFF. DNA of the CDR3: TGTGCCAGCAGTTACTCCAGGGGGGAAGCTTTCTTT.

The chain has TRBV9 and TRBJ2-6; no clear D. V lost 4 bases to trimming and J lost 0 bases, with 8 bases between them. Germline values: CDR1 SGDLS, CDR2 YYNGEE. The CDR3 has 15 amino acids. CDR3 region: CASSPHNSGANVLTF. The CDR3 bases are TGTGCCAGCAGCCCCCACAACTCTGGGGCCAACGTCCTGACTTTC.